Given below is one T cell receptor (beta chain) in context. Its antigen is not identified. V lost 0 bases, J lost 9 bases, and 17 bases lay in between. Germline-derived CDR1 and CDR2 are SGHAT and FQNNGV. The CDR3 totals 15 residues. This record comes from a study of T cells in Graves' hyperthyroidism and ophthalmopathy. Study observations and caveats: Researchers found most expanded thyroid clonotypes above 0.001 in blood as well.

Uncontrolled infection, other autoimmune disease, pregnancy or lactation barred patients from enrollment. RNA transcripts provided the source from which TCR beta CDR3 regions were amplified. The study used the HTBI primer set for a first-round RT-PCR of the TCR CDR3. One entry per CDR3 protein, called by TCRdb with MiXCR from the multiplex PCR reads. The sample includes about 660,000 distinct CDR3 sequences, 45% of them seen just once. Source material: peripheral blood or thyroid tissue (not recorded which). The receptor was isolated from an adult man with Graves' disease, either hyperthyroidism or ophthalmopathy (not recorded which). The V call is TRBV11-2, the J call TRBJ2-5; D is possibly TRBD1 (6 bases). The CDR3 nucleotides are TGTGCCAGCAGCTTAGATGGGGACATCAATCAGCCCCAGTACTTC. It specifies CASSLDGDINQPQYF.